These 12 T cell receptor beta chains originate from one sample sequenced in a study of T cell responses to AZD1222 COVID-19 vaccine. The repertoire was sequenced with immunoSEQ multiplex PCR; TCRdb's copy has only in-frame clones and lacks some. The data contain over 85,000 clones, over 90% of them singletons. The specimen was peripheral blood, collected 28 days after the second AZD1222 dose. Receptor source: an adult who received the AZD1222 COVID-19 vaccine.

The V gene is TRBV12-3 or TRBV12-4, the J gene TRBJ1-1; D remains ambiguous. The V and J ends lost 2 bases and 8 bases respectively, with 6 bases between them. The CDR3 has 11 amino acids. CDR3 sequence (DNA): TGTGCCAGCAGTTTAACAGAAGAAGCTTTCTTT. Protein sequence: CASSLTEEAFF.

The chain uses TRBV6-5 and TRBJ1-1; D gene unclear. Trimming took 5 bases from V and 1 from J, leaving 14 bases between them. Germline CDR1 and CDR2: MNHEY and SVGAGI. The CDR3 covers 15 residues. CDR3 coding DNA: TGTGCCAGCAGTCCGTCGAGGGCCTGGAACACTGAAGCTTTCTTT. Its translation: CASSPSRAWNTEAFF.

This chain connects TRBV5-4 to TRBJ1-1, with 12 nucleotides matching TRBD1. CDR3 size: 13 residues. CDR1 SGHNT and CDR2 YYREEE come from the germline V gene (reference sequence). J was trimmed by 11 bases and V by 3 bases; bases with no gene match: 5. CDR3 nucleotides: TGTGCCAGCAGCTCGGGACAGGGGGCCTGGGCTTTCTTT. The encoded protein is CASSSGQGAWAFF.

J is TRBJ2-2 and V is TRBV7-9; D possibly uses TRBD1 or TRBD2 (5 bases each). This CDR3 spans 15 amino acids. V shed 4 bases and J shed 4 bases, with 13 bases lying between them. Germline V gene sequence: CDR1 SEHNR, CDR2 FQNEAQ (reference sequence). CDR3 loop: CASSSFGGGTGELFF. CDR3 bases: TGTGCCAGCAGCTCATTTGGGGGTGGCACCGGGGAGCTGTTTTTT.

V and J are TRBV2 and TRBJ1-2, with 11 bases aligning to TRBD1. The germline V gene encodes CDR1 SNHLY and CDR2 FYNNEI. The CDR3 is 15 amino acids. V shed 6 bases and J 2 bases; nucleotides not matched to a gene: 5. CDR3 protein: CASRDRGQWNYGYTF. CDR3 coding DNA: TGTGCCAGCAGGGACAGGGGGCAGTGGAACTATGGCTACACCTTC.

The V and J genes are TRBV18 and TRBJ2-7, with 8 positions matching TRBD1. V dropped 6 bases and J dropped 1; count of bases not matched to a gene: 8. Germline CDR1 and CDR2: KGHSH and LQKENI. This CDR3 has 15 residues. The CDR3 here is CASSHPGTGSYEQYF. CDR3 nucleotide sequence: TGTGCCAGCTCGCATCCCGGGACAGGATCCTACGAGCAGTACTTC.

The rearrangement joins TRBV6-1 to TRBJ1-3, with a weak D call TRBD1 (6 bases). The CDR3 length is 17 residues. CDR1 MNHNS and CDR2 SASEGT come from the germline V gene. V dropped 4 bases and J dropped 0 bases, with 16 bases sitting between them. The CDR3 region has the DNA TGTGCCAGCAGTGCACAGGGTTGGGGAAGCTCTGGAAACACCATATATTTT. This encodes CASSAQGWGSSGNTIYF.

This clone was detected only a few times. The chain couples TRBV7-2 to TRBJ1-1; D unresolved. Trimming took 7 bases from V and 1 from J, leaving 13 bases between them. This CDR3 spans 14 amino acids. Looked up from germline, CDR1 is SGHTA and CDR2 is FQGNSA. In DNA form, the CDR3 reads TGTGCCAGCATCCCCAATTTTCCGAACACTGAAGCTTTCTTT. Residues: CASIPNFPNTEAFF.

J is TRBJ2-7 and V is TRBV3-1 (or the pseudogene TRBV3-2); D is perhaps TRBD2 (6 bases). This CDR3 spans 12 amino acids. V lost 4 bases to trimming and J lost 2 bases, with 6 bases between them. Per germline, CDR1 LGHDT and CDR2 YNNKEL (reference sequence). The CDR3 nucleotides are TGTGCCAGCAGCCGGGGGGCCTACGAGCAGTACTTC. This encodes CASSRGAYEQYF.

This chain links TRBV6-6 with TRBJ2-5; D remains ambiguous. V dropped 5 bases and J dropped 3 bases, with 16 bases sitting between them. The CDR3 totals 15 residues. The germline gives CDR1 MNHNY, CDR2 SVGAGI (reference sequence). The CDR3 sequence: CASSAPRGNKETQYF. CDR3 DNA sequence: TGTGCCAGCAGTGCCCCTAGAGGTAATAAAGAGACCCAGTACTTC.

The chain is built from TRBV5-8 and TRBJ1-6; no clear D. Germline CDR1 reads SGHTS; CDR2 reads YDEGEE. This CDR3 has 11 amino acids. Trimming took off 7 bases at V and 18 bases at J, with 17 bases between the two ends. CDR3 region: CASRSFGLPHF. DNA of the CDR3: TGTGCCAGCCGGTCTTTTGGCCTCCCCCACTTT.

Notes on this clone: A read error may produce the germline difference seen at one junction end. The chain recombines TRBV11-1 with TRBJ1-6, with D maybe TRBD1 (5 bases). The CDR3 spans 13 residues. From germline, CDR1 is SGHAT and CDR2 FQDESV (reference sequence). CDR3 protein: CASSLASGAGSFF. CDR3 DNA sequence: TGTGCCAGCAGCTTAGCCTCTGGGGCAGGATCCTTCTTT.